This T cell receptor (beta chain) comes out of a study of radiotherapy plus CTLA-4 blockade in lung cancer. Study overall: Across the patients, objective responses occurred in approximately 20%, and disease control in roughly 33%. Study results and limitations: In blood, after radiotherapy plus ipilimumab, tumor-derived TCR clones expanded. Strongest reported response predictors: early blood clone changes and post-radiation interferon-beta.

The CDR3 consists of 13 residues. CDR1 and CDR2 from the germline V gene are MNHNS and SASEGT. V lost 7 bases to trimming and J lost 4 bases, with 10 bases between them. This clone showed up just once. Its target is not known. Assay used: immunoSEQ multiplex PCR; TCRdb lists only in-frame clones, some missing. The data show tens of thousands of clones, around four fifths seen once. The material sequenced was peripheral blood, taken from a patient treated with radiotherapy plus ipilimumab. The receptor's source is a human donor with non-small cell lung cancer who had stable disease on radiotherapy plus ipilimumab. The chain combines TRBV6-1 with TRBJ1-4; D unclear. CDR3 DNA: TGTGCCAGCAACAGACGGAATAATGAAAAACTGTTTTTT. Translating gives CASNRRNNEKLFF.